This TCR beta chain originates from a study of blood T cell repertoires in COVID-19. Study information: Nucleic acid was either cDNA or gDNA, and it came from T cells, B-cell-depleted T cells, or PBMCs.

TCRdb keeps only in-frame clones here, not all; method: immunoSEQ multiplex PCR. The table has under 150,000 clones, 70% to 90% seen once. The CDR3 loop spans 14 amino acids. The V segment lost 6 bases and the J segment 6 bases; nucleotides outside the gene matches: 10. Germline V gene lookup returns CDR1 SQVTM and CDR2 ANQGSEA. The V and J genes are TRBV29-1 and TRBJ2-1; 8 positions agree with TRBD1. The TCR was taken from a woman aged 40-49 years who had recovered from COVID-19. Sequencing was done on a sample of PBMCs or T cells enriched from blood (not recorded which). This CDR3 reads CSVTRTGFSNEQFF. The CDR3 coding sequence is TGCAGCGTCACAAGGACAGGGTTTAGCAATGAGCAGTTCTTC.